Sequencing of this T cell receptor (beta chain) was carried out in a study of Ad26.COV2.S vaccination and SARS-CoV-2 variants. Whole-study context: Ad26.COV2.S shots went into the muscle once or twice, 56 days apart. General study points: Researchers reported similar non-spike TCR breadth in vaccine and placebo recipients. Substantial breadth in spike-specific CD8+ and CD4+ T cell responses was reportedly seen after vaccination.

The assay was immunoSEQ multiplex PCR, and TCRdb's table has in-frame clones only and misses some. The data hold some 300,000 clones, with around four fifths observed a single time. On this clone itself: What it binds is not known.

Treatment: around 19 received Ad26.COV2.S at low or high dose, single or two shots; roughly 5 received placebo; per-sample allocation not given. At day 63 after the first vaccine or placebo injection, samples were drawn. This sample comprised peripheral blood, obtained in a trial of Ad26.COV2.S vaccine versus placebo. The sequence derives from a person between 18 and 65 years old who received the Ad26.COV2.S COVID-19 vaccine or a placebo.

The CDR3 coding sequence is TGCGCCAGCAGGCTAGCGGGGGGTTACAATGAGCAGTTCTTC. Translating it yields CASRLAGGYNEQFF. The chain employs TRBV10-2 and TRBJ2-1; 11 bases fit TRBD2. The CDR3 extends over 14 amino acids. Trimming cost V 6 bases and J 4 bases; bases outside gene matches: 2. Germline V gives CDR1 WSHSY, CDR2 SAAADI.